These 12 T cell receptor beta chains were all obtained from the same sample, sequenced in a study of cytomegalovirus exposure and HLA in healthy donors. The primer mix had 60 Vbeta and 13 Jbeta primers. Assay: immunoSEQ multiplex PCR; the TCRdb copy retains only in-frame clones and omits some. The table records hundreds of thousands of clones, about 83% of them present only once. Sequenced material: PBMCs. Receptor source: a girl under 18 in good health and CMV-seronegative.

The rearrangement links TRBV7-9 to TRBJ1-2, with 10 bases lining up with TRBD1. The V gene end was trimmed by 6 bases and the J gene end by 8 bases; junction bases not matched to a gene: 24. The germline CDR1 and CDR2 sequences are SEHNR and FQNEAQ (reference sequence). The CDR3 is 19 residues long. The CDR3 region has the DNA TGTGCCAGCAGTCGACCCTTCCGGGACAGGGGACCTCGTTCGAGGGGCTACACCTTC. Its protein is CASSRPFRDRGPRSRGYTF.

The chain combines TRBV7-9 with TRBJ2-5, with D perhaps TRBD2 (6 bases). Germline V gives CDR1 SEHNR, CDR2 FQNEAQ (reference sequence). The CDR3 is made up of 15 amino acids. Between the trimmed V and J ends, which lost 5 bases and 5 bases, there was a span of 18 bases. In nucleotides, the CDR3 is TGTGCCAGCAGCGGAGGGGACCCCAGCGGGGAGACCCAGTACTTC. Its translation: CASSGGDPSGETQYF.

The J gene is TRBJ1-1, the V gene TRBV27; 7 bases fit TRBD1. The length of the CDR3 is 14 residues. J lost 1 base, V lost 3 bases, and 2 bases had no gene match. Per germline, CDR1 MNHEY and CDR2 SMNVEV (reference sequence). CDR3 loop: CASSFRQGNTEAFF. The CDR3 nucleotides read TGTGCCAGCAGTTTCAGACAGGGGAACACTGAAGCTTTCTTT.

The rearrangement joins TRBV7-8 to TRBJ2-7, with TRBD2 as a possible D gene (7 bases). V was pared by 3 bases and J by 4 bases, with 25 bases between. Germline loops: CDR1 SGHVS, CDR2 FQNEAQ. This CDR3 has 18 residues. CDR3 bases: TGTGCCAGCAGCTTTGTTTCTGTTTTTGGGGGGGCTAGGTACGAGCAGTACTTC. This sequence encodes CASSFVSVFGGARYEQYF.

This clone appeared once. V and J are TRBV15 and TRBJ2-7; D may be TRBD1 (5 bases). The CDR3 consists of 13 residues. Deletions cut 2 bases from V and 2 bases from J, with 7 bases between. CDR1 and CDR2 from the germline V gene are LNHNV and YYDKDF (reference sequence). The CDR3 loop is CATSRQGTYEQYF. CDR3 sequence (DNA): TGTGCCACCAGCAGACAGGGAACCTACGAGCAGTACTTC.

The V call is TRBV11-2, the J call TRBJ2-1; the D is unclear. Deletions cut 3 bases from V and 6 bases from J, with 15 bases between. CDR1 and CDR2 from the germline V gene are SGHAT and FQNNGV. This CDR3 region has 15 residues. The chain's CDR3 is CASSFSPARGNEQFF. DNA of the CDR3: TGTGCCAGCAGCTTCAGTCCGGCGCGCGGCAATGAGCAGTTCTTC.

The V call is TRBV5-1, the J call TRBJ1-2; TRBD1 matches at 9 bases. The length of the CDR3 is 15 residues. The germline CDR1 and CDR2 sequences are SGHRS and YFSETQ. Trimming cost V 2 bases and J 4 bases; bases outside gene matches: 6. The DNA for the CDR3 is TGCGCCAGCAGCTTTTTTCCGGGACAGGGCTATGGCTACACCTTC. Translation: CASSFFPGQGYGYTF.

The table lists this clone with a few counts. This chain connects TRBV30 to TRBJ2-5, with D maybe TRBD2 (5 bases). Deletions cut 2 bases from V and 3 bases from J, with 16 bases between. Germline V gene lookup returns CDR1 GTSNPN and CDR2 SVGIG (reference sequence). The CDR3 is 15 amino acids. The CDR3 loop is CAWSRTQLKEETQYF. The CDR3 bases are TGTGCCTGGAGTCGGACTCAATTAAAAGAAGAGACCCAGTACTTC.

This chain connects TRBV5-5 to TRBJ1-1; 9 bases map to TRBD1. This CDR3 comprises 16 residues. Germline CDR1 reads SGHKS; CDR2 reads YYEKEE (reference sequence). The V gene end was trimmed by 4 bases and the J gene end by 0 bases; junction bases not matched to a gene: 7. Here the CDR3 DNA reads TGTGCCAGCAGCCCCGGGACAGGGAAATTGAACACTGAAGCTTTCTTT. Protein product: CASSPGTGKLNTEAFF. Drawing the rest from reference TRBV5-5 and TRBJ1-1, the complete variable domain is DAGVTQSPTHLIKTRGQQVTLRCSPISGHKSVSWYQQVLGQGPQFIFQYYEKEERGRGNFPDRFSARQFPNYSSELNVNALLLGDSALYLCASSPGTGKLNTEAFFGQGTRLTVV.

CDR3 nucleotides: TGCGCCAGCAGCTCTAACCCGGGACTAGCGGGAGGGGCCAAAAACATTCAGTACTTC. It yields the protein CASSSNPGLAGGAKNIQYF. The rearrangement links TRBV5-1 to TRBJ2-4; 16 bases line up with TRBD2. The CDR3 has 19 amino acids. The V gene end was trimmed by 3 bases and the J gene end by 1 base; junction bases not matched to a gene: 7. From germline, CDR1 is SGHRS and CDR2 YFSETQ.

The CDR3 reads CASSLRNEKLFF. CDR3 bases: TGTGCCAGCAGTTTACGTAATGAAAAACTGTTTTTT. V usage is TRBV28 and J usage is TRBJ1-4, with unresolved D. Per the germline V gene, CDR1 is MDHEN and CDR2 is SYDVKM. V gave up 2 bases and J gave up 4 bases, with 2 bases separating them. The CDR3 covers 12 residues.

To note about this clone: Germline is not matched at one junction end, which may reflect a read error. The CDR3 sequence is CSSSLVQGNTEAFF. The DNA for the CDR3 is TGTTCCAGCAGCTTAGTCCAGGGGAACACTGAAGCTTTCTTT. The rearrangement joins TRBV7-9 to TRBJ1-1; possible D gene TRBD1, 5 bases. The CDR3 length is 14 residues. The V gene's germline CDR1 is SEHNR and CDR2 FQNEAQ (reference sequence).